This is a list of T cell receptor beta chains from one sample in a study of radiotherapy plus CTLA-4 blockade in lung cancer. Clones were sequenced by immunoSEQ multiplex PCR, and TCRdb holds only the in-frame ones, with some missing. Among tens of thousands of clones, more than 60% were seen once, and the ten largest hold under 4.5%. The source was peripheral blood, collected from a patient treated with radiotherapy plus ipilimumab. The receptors derive from a human donor with non-small cell lung cancer who had a partial response to radiotherapy plus ipilimumab. Some clones in this sample may be carry-over from other donors' samples. The CDR3 runs from the conserved cysteine through the conserved F or W. The D gene is left open where the match is weak. The listing skips clone size in some rows; elsewhere it reads once, few, many or a size class.

J: TRBJ1-4
V: TRBV19
size: -
D: TRBD1
DNA: TGTGCCAGTAGTGGTCGACAGGGGGGGGGTGAAAAACTGTTTTTT
CDR3: CASSGRQGGGEKLFF

J: TRBJ2-3
V: TRBV19
size: -
D: TRBD1
DNA: TGTGCCAGTAAGTCGGCTCCGGGACAGGGGGACGCAGATACGCAGTATTTT
CDR3: CASKSAPGQGDADTQYF

J: TRBJ1-5
V: TRBV27
size: -
D: TRBD1
DNA: TGTGCCAGCAGAGAGACAGGGCGGCTAGATGGCCAGCCCCAGCATTTT
CDR3: CASRETGRLDGQPQHF

J: TRBJ1-2
V: TRBV5-1
size: -
D: TRBD1
DNA: TGCGCCAGCAGTTCCTCAGGGGGCAACTATGGCTACACCTTC
CDR3: CASSSSGGNYGYTF

J: TRBJ2-1
V: TRBV5-1
size: -
D: -
DNA: TGCGCCAGCAGCCGCGACGGGAGCTCCTACAATGAGCAGTTCTTC
CDR3: CASSRDGSSYNEQFF

J: TRBJ1-4
V: TRBV6-5
size: -
D: TRBD1
DNA: TGTGCCAGCAGTGAGGGGGCTGAAAAACTGTTTTTT
CDR3: CASSEGAEKLFF

J: TRBJ2-7
V: TRBV5-4
size: -
D: TRBD2
DNA: TGTGCCAGCAGCTTGGAACTAGCGGGGTCCTACGAGCAGTACTTC
CDR3: CASSLELAGSYEQYF

J: TRBJ1-1
V: TRBV14
size: -
D: -
DNA: TGTGCCAGCAGCCAAGAATTAGGGGACACTGAAGCTTTCTTT
CDR3: CASSQELGDTEAFF

J: TRBJ2-2
V: TRBV18
size: few
D: -
DNA: TGTGCCAGCTCACCACTCGCGGGGAGAACCGGGGAGCTGTTTTTT
CDR3: CASSPLAGRTGELFF

J: TRBJ2-5
V: TRBV2
size: -
D: -
DNA: TGTGCCAGCAGTGCGGGACTCCCAGGAGAGACCCAGTACTTC
CDR3: CASSAGLPGETQYF

J: TRBJ1-1
V: TRBV5-1
size: -
D: TRBD1
DNA: TGCGCCAGCAGCCCATCCGGGACAGGCAACACTGAAGCTTTCTTT
CDR3: CASSPSGTGNTEAFF

J: TRBJ2-7
V: TRBV18
size: -
D: TRBD1
DNA: TGTGCCAGCTCACCCGGACAGGGCCCCGGCGAGCAGTACTTC
CDR3: CASSPGQGPGEQYF

J: TRBJ2-1
V: TRBV4-2
size: -
D: -
DNA: TGTGCCAGCAGCCAAGAGAAGGGACTGGGGATAAATGAGCAGTTCTTC
CDR3: CASSQEKGLGINEQFF

J: TRBJ1-2
V: TRBV18
size: -
D: TRBD1
DNA: TGTGCCAGCTCACCCGACAGGGCCTATGGCTACACCTTC
CDR3: CASSPDRAYGYTF

J: TRBJ2-7
V: TRBV2
size: medium-sized
D: -
DNA: TGTGCCAGCAGTGAAAGCGGTACTATCCGGTACTTC
CDR3: CASSESGTIRYF

J: TRBJ1-3
V: TRBV19
size: -
D: TRBD1
DNA: TGTGCCAGTCGACAGGGAGGAAACACCATATATTTT
CDR3: CASRQGGNTIYF

J: TRBJ2-7
V: TRBV5-5
size: -
D: TRBD1
DNA: TGTGCCAGCAGCTTGGCCGCGATTAGACAGGGCCCCCACGAGCAGTACTTC
CDR3: CASSLAAIRQGPHEQYF

J: TRBJ1-3
V: TRBV29-1
size: -
D: TRBD1
DNA: TGCAGCGTTGCGCTCCAGGGGGCTGGTGGAAACACCATATATTTT
CDR3: CSVALQGAGGNTIYF

J: TRBJ1-4
V: TRBV4-1
size: -
D: -
DNA: TGCGCCAGCAGCCAAGCTTCTTATGAAAAACTGTTTTTT
CDR3: CASSQASYEKLFF

J: TRBJ2-2
V: TRBV27
size: -
D: -
DNA: TGTGCCAGCAGGTGGGGGGCGAACACCGGGGAGCTGTTTTTT
CDR3: CASRWGANTGELFF

J: TRBJ2-2
V: TRBV6-5
size: -
D: TRBD2
DNA: TGTGCCAGCAGACTTAGCGGGGGGGTTACCGGGGAGCTGTTTTTT
CDR3: CASRLSGGVTGELFF

J: TRBJ2-2
V: TRBV11-3
size: -
D: -
DNA: TGTGCCAGCAGCTTAGATGGGAGATCGAACACCGGGGAGCTGTTTTTT
CDR3: CASSLDGRSNTGELFF

J: TRBJ1-1
V: TRBV18
size: once
D: TRBD1
DNA: TGTGCCAGCTCACCGGCCAGGGGGCTTGATAACACTGAAGCTTTCTTT
CDR3: CASSPARGLDNTEAFF

J: TRBJ1-1
V: TRBV11-2
size: -
D: -
DNA: TGTGCCAGCAGCTTGGAGAGGAACACTGAAGCTTTCTTT
CDR3: CASSLERNTEAFF

J: TRBJ2-7
V: TRBV27
size: -
D: TRBD1
DNA: TGTGCCAGCAGTCCTGGACAGGGTATCTCCTACGAGCAGTACTTC
CDR3: CASSPGQGISYEQYF

J: TRBJ1-2
V: TRBV9
size: -
D: -
DNA: TGTGCCAGCAGCGTAGCTCACAGCTCTGACTATGGCTACACCTTC
CDR3: CASSVAHSSDYGYTF

J: TRBJ1-6
V: TRBV7-9
size: -
D: -
DNA: TGTGCCAGCGGCATGGGGCGGGGCGGTAATTCACCCCTCCACTTT
CDR3: CASGMGRGGNSPLHF

J: TRBJ2-7
V: TRBV7-3
size: few
D: TRBD2
DNA: TGTGCCAGCAGCTTAAGCCTAGCGGGTGTCTACGAGCAGTACTTC
CDR3: CASSLSLAGVYEQYF

J: TRBJ1-2
V: TRBV6-1
size: -
D: -
DNA: TGTGCCAGCACCCACGGTAGGGGTGGTGGCTACACCTTC
CDR3: CASTHGRGGGYTF

J: TRBJ1-2
V: TRBV19
size: -
D: -
DNA: TGTGCCAGTAGTACGACCGAGAAAGAGGGAGTCTATGGCTACACCTTC
CDR3: CASSTTEKEGVYGYTF

J: TRBJ2-2
V: TRBV7-6
size: -
D: TRBD2
DNA: TGTGCCAGCAGCTCCTGGACTAGCGGGGGGAACACCGGGGAGCTGTTTTTT
CDR3: CASSSWTSGGNTGELFF

J: TRBJ2-5
V: TRBV28
size: -
D: TRBD1
DNA: TGTGCCAGCAGGGAAACAGGGGGCGCGGAGACCCAGTACTTC
CDR3: CASRETGGAETQYF

J: TRBJ2-7
V: TRBV19
size: once
D: -
DNA: TGTGCCAGTACCCCAGGGACCGGGACTCGACCCTACGAGCAGTACTTC
CDR3: CASTPGTGTRPYEQYF

J: TRBJ2-3
V: TRBV7-9
size: -
D: TRBD2
DNA: TGTGCCAGCAGCTCCCGACTAGCGGGGGCCGTTTTCAGTCCGCAGTATTTT
CDR3: CASSSRLAGAVFSPQYF

J: TRBJ2-1
V: TRBV4-3
size: -
D: TRBD2
DNA: TGCGCCAGCAGTCCCGGACTAGCGGGGGGGAATGAGCAGTTCTTC
CDR3: CASSPGLAGGNEQFF

J: TRBJ2-7
V: TRBV30
size: -
D: -
DNA: TGTGCCTGGAGTTACAGGTCCCTCTACGAGCAGTACTTC
CDR3: CAWSYRSLYEQYF

J: TRBJ2-1
V: TRBV7-6
size: few
D: TRBD2
DNA: TGTGCCAGCAGCCCTTTGGGACTAGGAAAGTTCTTC
CDR3: CASSPLGLGKFF